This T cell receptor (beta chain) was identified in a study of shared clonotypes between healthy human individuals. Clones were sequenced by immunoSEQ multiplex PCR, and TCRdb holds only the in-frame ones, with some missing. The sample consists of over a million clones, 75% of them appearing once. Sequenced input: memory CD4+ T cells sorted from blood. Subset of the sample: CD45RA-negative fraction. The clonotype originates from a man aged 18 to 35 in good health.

The CDR3 sequence: CAIRGTSGSYEQYF. The DNA for the CDR3 is TGTGCCATCAGGGGGACTAGCGGGAGCTACGAGCAGTACTTC. This chain uses TRBV10-3 with TRBJ2-7, with TRBD2 matching over 14 bases. The length of the CDR3 is 14 residues. CDR1 and CDR2 from the germline V gene are ENHRY and SYGVKD. V trimming: 6 bases; J trimming: 3 bases; junction bases outside the gene matches: 1.